Following are 13 T cell receptor beta chains from one sample sequenced in a study of shared clonotypes between healthy human individuals. TCRdb's copy holds only in-frame clones and misses some; the assay was immunoSEQ multiplex PCR. This table has 2,500,000 or so clones, around 90% appearing once. The sample consisted of naive CD4+ T cells sorted from blood. Stated subset: CD45RA+ positively selected. The origin of the receptors is a man aged 18-30 years in good health.

V is TRBV9 and J is TRBJ2-3, with a weak D call TRBD2 (5 bases). This CDR3 has 14 amino acids. V was trimmed by 3 bases and J by 4 bases, leaving 12 bases between them. CDR1 is SGDLS, CDR2 YYNGEE, per germline. The DNA of the CDR3 is TGTGCCAGCAGCGCGAGGGCTATCGCAGATACGCAGTATTTT. Amino acid sequence: CASSARAIADTQYF.

The gene calls are TRBV28 and TRBJ1-2, with 10 bases matching TRBD1. The trim removed 5 bases at V and 5 bases at J, leaving 8 bases unmatched. CDR1 MDHEN and CDR2 SYDVKM come from the germline V gene. The length of the CDR3 is 15 residues. CDR3 protein: CASSTLGTGVYGYTF. CDR3 sequence (DNA): TGTGCCAGCAGTACCTTAGGGACAGGGGTTTATGGCTACACCTTC.

CDR3 protein: CASSLLRTALNTEAFF. CDR3 sequence (DNA): TGTGCCAGCAGCTTACTGAGGACAGCCTTGAACACTGAAGCTTTCTTT. The chain combines TRBV7-9 with TRBJ1-1; a possible D gene is TRBD1 (6 bases). V was shortened by 2 bases and J by 0 bases, with 13 bases between the two germline ends. CDR1 is SEHNR and CDR2 is FQNEAQ in the germline V gene (reference sequence). CDR3 length equals 16 residues.

The CDR3 nucleotides are TGCGCCAGCAGCAAGTCCAGGGCAGTAGCTTACGAGCAGTACTTC. Amino acids: CASSKSRAVAYEQYF. The chain joins TRBV5-1 to TRBJ2-7, with TRBD1 as a possible D gene (5 bases). V was cut by 4 bases and J by 4 bases, with 18 bases left in between. The germline CDR1 and CDR2 sequences are SGHRS and YFSETQ. The CDR3 runs 15 residues.

The CDR3 region is CASSRDGAASFF. CDR3 DNA sequence: TGTGCCAGCTCAAGGGACGGGGCGGCGTCTTTCTTT. The chain links TRBV18 to TRBJ1-1; the D gene is possibly TRBD1 (5 bases). Trimming cost V 5 bases and J 12 bases, with 16 bases left between them. The CDR3 has 12 amino acids. From germline, CDR1 is KGHSH and CDR2 LQKENI.

CDR3 nucleotides: TGTGCCAGCAGCAAAAACTATGGCTACACCTTC. Its translation is CASSKNYGYTF. The chain is built from TRBV7-2 and TRBJ1-2; no reliable D call. CDR3 length: 11 residues. Germline values: CDR1 SGHTA, CDR2 FQGNSA. Between the trimmed V and J ends, which lost 5 bases and 2 bases, there was a span of 3 bases. Supplemented by reference TRBV7-2 and TRBJ1-2, the full variable domain reads GAGVSQSPSNKVTEKGKDVELRCDPISGHTALYWYRQSLGQGLEFLIYFQGNSAPDKSGLPSDRFSAERTGGSVSTLTIQRTQQEDSAVYLCASSKNYGYTFGSGTRLTVV.

The chain couples TRBV11-2 to TRBJ1-4, with 7 bases lining up with TRBD1. This CDR3 comprises 16 residues. The J segment lost 7 bases and the V segment lost 0 bases, leaving 8 bases of the junction unmatched. Germline lookup yields CDR1 SGHAT and CDR2 FQNNGV. In DNA, the CDR3 is TGTGCCAGCAGCTTAGATCTTCGGCAGGGGGGTGAAAAACTGTTTTTT. Translated, it gives CASSLDLRQGGEKLFF.

In regard to this clone: Germline and junction disagree at one end, which may indicate a read error. The chain couples TRBV4-1 to TRBJ2-3, with TRBD2 matching over 10 bases. The CDR3 has 13 residues. CDR1 MGHRA and CDR2 YSYEKL come from the germline V gene. CDR3 coding DNA: TGCGCCAGCAGCCAAGTAGCTAGCGGGGGCCAAGGGTTT. Amino acids: CASSQVASGGQGF.

V is TRBV5-8 and J is TRBJ2-5, with 10 bases matching TRBD2. Trimming took 0 bases from V and 6 from J; bases not matched to a gene: 5. This CDR3 is 15 amino acids long. Looked up from germline, CDR1 is SGHTS and CDR2 is YDEGEE. The CDR3 nucleotides are TGTGCCAGCAGCTTGGGGGCTAGCGGGGGACAGACCCAGTACTTC. Residues: CASSLGASGGQTQYF.

This chain connects TRBV5-5 to TRBJ1-2; the D is unclear. The CDR3 covers 12 residues. CDR1 SGHKS and CDR2 YYEKEE come from the germline V gene (reference sequence). V shed 3 bases and J shed 4 bases, with 7 bases lying between them. CDR3 DNA sequence: TGTGCCAGCAGCTATTCGGGCTATGGCTACACCTTC. Amino acid sequence: CASSYSGYGYTF.

V and J are TRBV19 and TRBJ1-5; D may be TRBD1 (5 bases). Between the trimmed V and J ends, which lost 9 bases and 0 bases, there was a span of 9 bases. Looked up from germline, CDR1 is LNHDA and CDR2 is SQIVND (reference sequence). The CDR3 is 13 amino acids. Here the CDR3 reads CASRQNSNQPQHF. DNA of the CDR3: TGTGCCAGCCGACAGAATAGCAATCAGCCCCAGCATTTT. The whole variable domain, remainder taken from reference TRBV19 and TRBJ1-5, is DGGITQSPKYLFRKEGQNVTLSCEQNLNHDAMYWYRQDPGQGLRLIYYSQIVNDFQKGDIAEGYSVSREKKESFPLTVTSAQKNPTAFYLCASRQNSNQPQHFGDGTRLSIL.

For this clone: Other DNA sequences in the sample encode the same CDR3. The J gene is TRBJ2-3, the V gene TRBV2, with 11 positions matching TRBD2. V lost 2 bases to trimming and J lost 3 bases; unmatched junction nucleotides: 1. The CDR3 has 15 residues. CDR1 is SNHLY and CDR2 is FYNNEI in the germline V gene. The CDR3 protein is CASSELAGGTDTQYF. The CDR3 region has the DNA TGTGCCAGCAGTGAACTAGCGGGGGGAACAGATACGCAGTATTTT.

The chain is built from TRBV6-5 and TRBJ2-5; 8 bases map to TRBD1. The CDR3 has 14 amino acids. The trim removed 6 bases at V and 6 bases at J, leaving 9 bases unmatched. Germline V gene sequence: CDR1 MNHEY, CDR2 SVGAGI. CDR3 DNA: TGTGCCAGCAGCCGCGGGACAGGTGGCAAGACCCAGTACTTC. Protein: CASSRGTGGKTQYF.